The sample holds a few counts of the clone carrying this TCR beta chain. Its antigen is not known. Libraries for TCRalpha and TCRbeta carried sample barcodes and unique molecular identifiers via 5'RACE. TCRdb independently ran MiXCR on the 5' RACE reads; one entry per CDR3 protein. The sample has under 600,000 distinct CDR3 sequences, about 20% seen once; the top ten hold about 8.7%. The V gene's germline CDR1 is KGHDR and CDR2 SFDVKD. Unmatched junction bases numbered 10, after V lost 1 base and J lost 8 bases. The CDR3 is 16 residues long. The sample originates from a study of T-cell memory formation after mild COVID-19. Study-wide points: Mainly CM and EM harbored the contracting CD4+ clones; mainly EMRA harbored the CD8+ ones. There was no confirmation that second-wave clones peaking on day 37 were SARS-CoV-2 specific.

The receptor's source is an adult woman who had mild COVID-19 (a few samples of this study predate the infection). Cell type and time point are not known. The chain joins TRBV24-1 to TRBJ2-1, with TRBD2 identical over 7 bases. The material sequenced was PBMCs or a T cell subset sorted from them (not recorded which). CDR3 sequence reads: CATSDFRLASKDEQFF. The CDR3 nucleotides are TGTGCCACCAGTGATTTTCGACTAGCAAGTAAGGATGAGCAGTTCTTC.